Each of the 27 T cell receptor beta chains below was sequenced from the same sample in a study of patients and donors after allogeneic stem cell transplantation. TCRdb redid the calling of the RT-PCR reads with MiXCR, one entry per CDR3 protein. The repertoire has over 400,000 distinct CDR3 sequences, 16% of them found once; the top ten carry just over 7%. Material for sequencing was blood, either unsorted or a sorted T cell fraction (not recorded which). The receptors here all came from a human donor who was either an allogeneic HSCT recipient or a stem cell or donor lymphocyte infusion donor (not recorded which). It is not recorded whose cells these are; they may come from a transplant donor.

A few counts support this clonotype. The rearrangement joins TRBV15 to TRBJ2-1; 9 bases agree with TRBD2. The CDR3 totals 17 residues. In germline, CDR1 is LNHNV, CDR2 YYDKDF (reference sequence). V shed 0 bases, J shed 9 bases, and the junction held 12 bases outside the gene matches. CDR3 sequence (DNA): TGTGCCACCAGCAGAGATAAGGGCGGGAGGGCCGTGAGTGAGCAGTTCTTC. It codes for CATSRDKGGRAVSEQFF.

At least ten counts were recorded for this clonotype. This rearrangement joins TRBV7-9 to TRBJ2-3, with D tentatively TRBD1 or TRBD2 (6 bases each). Germline CDR1 and CDR2: SEHNR and FQNEAQ (reference sequence). Trimming cost V 1 base and J 2 bases, with 10 bases left between them. This CDR3 has 15 residues. For the CDR3, the DNA is TGTGCCAGCAGCTTAGAGGGGGGACCCACAGATACGCAGTATTTT. It translates to CASSLEGGPTDTQYF.

As for this clonotype: A much more abundant neighbour one base away suggests this may be a read error. This chain uses TRBV5-6 with TRBJ2-2, with TRBD2 matching over 7 bases. Germline CDR1 is SGHDT and CDR2 is YYEEEE. The CDR3 spans 19 residues. In nucleotides, the CDR3 is TGTGTCAGCAGCTTGGATTGGGGAGCGGGACGCGGGAACACCGGGGAGCTGTTTTTT. Translating it yields CVSSLDWGAGRGNTGELFF.

This clonotype came up a few times. This rearrangement joins TRBV5-6 to TRBJ2-5; 7 positions agree with TRBD2. CDR1 is SGHDT and CDR2 is YYEEEE in the germline V gene. There are 14 residues in the CDR3. The trim removed 4 bases at V and 3 bases at J, leaving 6 bases unmatched. The CDR3 DNA reads TGTGCCAGCAGCGGGGGGGGGAGAGAAGAGACCCAGTACTTC. The encoded protein is CASSGGGREETQYF.

The chain has TRBV13 and TRBJ2-1; 10 bases map to TRBD2. The V gene end was trimmed by 1 base and the J gene end by 3 bases; junction bases not matched to a gene: 9. In germline, CDR1 is PRHDT, CDR2 FYEKMQ (reference sequence). The CDR3 is 18 amino acids. The CDR3 DNA is TGTGCCAGCAGCTTAGACTCGAGAGCGGGGGGGATCTACAATGAGCAGTTCTTC. It yields the protein CASSLDSRAGGIYNEQFF.

The chain has TRBV18 and TRBJ1-5; D uncertain. CDR1 is KGHSH and CDR2 is LQKENI in the germline V gene. Trimming left V 0 bases short and J 5 bases short, with 8 bases between. The CDR3 extends over 14 amino acids. CDR3 in DNA: TGTGCCAGCTCACCACCTGAGGAGCATCAGCCCCAGCATTTT. Its translation is CASSPPEEHQPQHF.

This chain links TRBV20-1 with TRBJ2-1; D assignment may be TRBD1 or TRBD2 (7 bases each). The length of the CDR3 is 15 residues. The V and J ends lost 1 base and 3 bases respectively, with 13 bases between them. Germline loops: CDR1 DFQATT, CDR2 SNEGSKA (reference sequence). CDR3 DNA sequence: TGCAGTGCTAGAGGGGAGGGGGCTTTCTACAATGAGCAGTTCTTC. Amino acids: CSARGEGAFYNEQFF.

The V and J genes are TRBV5-6 and TRBJ2-1; D is possibly TRBD2 (5 bases). Germline CDR1 and CDR2: SGHDT and YYEEEE. V lost 0 bases and J lost 6, with 7 bases in between. The length of the CDR3 is 13 residues. Written as DNA, the CDR3 is TGTGCCAGCAGCTTGGGAACTAGCAATGAGCAGTTCTTC. Translation gives CASSLGTSNEQFF.

There are many counts of this clonotype. The chain employs TRBV5-1 and TRBJ1-2; weak D call: TRBD1 (6 bases). Trimming pared 4 bases from V and 4 bases from J, leaving 14 bases between. The germline V gene has CDR1 SGHRS and CDR2 YFSETQ. The CDR3 extends over 14 amino acids. CDR3 sequence reads: CASSGGMGRYGYTF. The CDR3 region has the DNA TGCGCCAGCAGCGGGGGCATGGGCCGCTATGGCTACACCTTC.

The gene calls are TRBV5-1 and TRBJ2-3, with D perhaps matching TRBD2 (5 bases). This CDR3 comprises 18 residues. CDR1 is SGHRS, CDR2 YFSETQ, per germline. V gave up 2 bases and J gave up 0 bases, with 19 bases separating them. The CDR3 reads CASSLGIVLAPSTDTQYF. The DNA for the CDR3 is TGCGCCAGCAGCTTAGGTATCGTTCTAGCCCCTAGCACAGATACGCAGTATTTT.

The chain recombines TRBV7-9 with TRBJ1-2; D is unclear. Trimming stripped 4 bases from V and 0 bases from J, with 12 bases between. The CDR3 contains 15 residues. Germline lookup yields CDR1 SEHNR and CDR2 FQNEAQ (reference sequence). The CDR3 reads CASSSQGFPNYGYTF. CDR3 DNA: TGTGCCAGCAGCTCCCAAGGGTTTCCTAACTATGGCTACACCTTC.

This clonotype was picked up a small number of times. The gene calls are TRBV29-1 and TRBJ1-5; D unresolved. Germline V gene lookup returns CDR1 SQVTM and CDR2 ANQGSEA. The CDR3 is 13 residues long. The V and J ends lost 4 bases and 2 bases respectively, with 9 bases between them. The CDR3 sequence is CSVGEGGNQPQHF. The CDR3 DNA is TGCAGCGTTGGGGAAGGAGGCAATCAGCCCCAGCATTTT.

This clonotype showed up just a few times. V is TRBV9 and J is TRBJ1-6; no clear D. The CDR3 loop spans 18 amino acids. Germline-derived CDR1 and CDR2 are SGDLS and YYNGEE. V shed 0 bases and J shed 3 bases, with 16 bases lying between them. The CDR3 here is CASSVATRADDYNSPLHF. The CDR3 DNA is TGTGCCAGCAGCGTAGCTACAAGGGCGGACGACTATAATTCACCCCTCCACTTT.

The rearrangement uses TRBV3-1 and TRBJ2-3; 7 bases fit TRBD2. Germline loops: CDR1 LGHDT, CDR2 YNNKEL (reference sequence). The ends lost 0 bases at V and 2 bases at J; junction bases unmatched: 8. The length of the CDR3 is 17 residues. DNA for the CDR3: TGTGCCAGCAGCCAAGATGTTAAAGGGGACTACACAGATACGCAGTATTTT. Its translation: CASSQDVKGDYTDTQYF.

This clonotype has more than one count but fewer than ten. The chain is built from TRBV5-6 and TRBJ1-2; tentative D call: TRBD1 (6 bases). The CDR3 loop spans 15 amino acids. Germline CDR1 is SGHDT and CDR2 is YYEEEE. The V end lost 1 base, the J end lost 3 bases, and 13 bases lay between the germline ends. The CDR3 protein is CASSLTGWGHYGYTF. DNA for the CDR3: TGTGCCAGCAGCTTGACAGGGTGGGGTCACTATGGCTACACCTTC.

This chain joins TRBV7-9 and TRBJ2-7, with 9 positions matching TRBD1. Germline V gives CDR1 SEHNR, CDR2 FQNEAQ (reference sequence). V shed 5 bases, J shed 0 bases, and the junction held 5 bases outside the gene matches. This CDR3 contains 15 residues. CDR3 nucleotide sequence: TGTGCCAGCAGCAGATGGGACAGGGCCTCCTACGAGCAGTACTTC. Protein sequence: CASSRWDRASYEQYF.

The rearrangement uses TRBV6-1 and TRBJ2-7; 13 nucleotides align to TRBD2. The ends lost 8 bases at V and 2 bases at J; junction bases unmatched: 6. Germline V gene lookup returns CDR1 MNHNS and CDR2 SASEGT. This CDR3 contains 15 residues. The CDR3 sequence is CASFITSGRAYEQYF. CDR3 nucleotide sequence: TGTGCCAGCTTTATAACTAGCGGGAGGGCCTACGAGCAGTACTTC.

The chain links TRBV7-2 to TRBJ2-7, with 10 positions matching TRBD1. This CDR3 has 14 residues. V was clipped by 5 bases and J by 3 bases; unmatched bases: 4. Germline V gene data show CDR1 as SGHTA and CDR2 as FQGNSA. The CDR3 protein is CASSGTGALYEQYF. CDR3 bases: TGTGCCAGCAGCGGGACAGGGGCCCTCTACGAGCAGTACTTC.

This clonotype was found many times. The V call is TRBV20-1, the J call TRBJ1-5, with D hard to call. The CDR3 runs 15 residues. Germline assignment: CDR1 DFQATT and CDR2 SNEGSKA (reference sequence). Trimming removed 4 bases from V and 1 base from J, with 14 bases in between. The DNA of the CDR3 is TGCAGTGCTAATGTGATAGTGGTGAGCAATCAGCCCCAGCATTTT. Its translation is CSANVIVVSNQPQHF.

This clonotype turned up a few times. The chain recombines TRBV27 with TRBJ2-3, with TRBD1 matching over 8 bases. V lost 5 bases and J lost 7; bases outside the gene matches: 17. CDR3 length equals 17 residues. Per the germline V gene, CDR1 is MNHEY and CDR2 is SMNVEV (reference sequence). The CDR3 is CASSLHGQGAPMYTQYF. The CDR3 region has the DNA TGTGCCAGCAGTCTGCACGGGCAGGGGGCCCCCATGTATACGCAGTATTTT.

This chain links TRBV5-1 with TRBJ1-1; 7 positions agree with TRBD1. V was clipped by 0 bases and J by 0 bases; unmatched bases: 5. This CDR3 is 16 amino acids long. Per germline, CDR1 SGHRS and CDR2 YFSETQ. DNA for the CDR3: TGCGCCAGCAGCTTGGCTCCGGACAGGATGAACACTGAAGCTTTCTTT. Its protein product is CASSLAPDRMNTEAFF.

Many counts were recorded for this clonotype. The chain links TRBV20-1 to TRBJ1-2, with TRBD1 as a possible D gene (5 bases). The CDR3 totals 15 residues. Germline CDR1 DFQATT, CDR2 SNEGSKA (reference sequence). Trimming removed 1 base from V and 7 bases from J, with 19 bases in between. The CDR3: CSARGLGGRGVGYTF. The CDR3 DNA reads as TGCAGTGCTAGAGGATTGGGGGGTAGGGGTGTTGGCTACACCTTC.

This clonotype was picked up a small number of times. The chain employs TRBV4-1 and TRBJ2-7; 7 bases are shared with TRBD1. The germline V gene encodes CDR1 MGHRA and CDR2 YSYEKL. V shed 1 base and J 6 bases; nucleotides not matched to a gene: 9. This CDR3 contains 15 residues. This CDR3 reads CASSQVERQGLEQYF. The DNA for the CDR3 is TGCGCCAGCAGCCAAGTTGAAAGACAGGGTCTCGAGCAGTACTTC.

The chain couples TRBV4-2 to TRBJ2-5; 8 bases match TRBD2. V lost 1 base, J lost 2 bases, and 3 bases stayed unmatched. The CDR3 loop spans 15 amino acids. Germline V gene data show CDR1 as LGHNA and CDR2 as YNFKEQ. The CDR3 spells CASSQVGGAQETQYF. CDR3 nucleotides: TGTGCCAGCAGCCAAGTCGGGGGGGCTCAAGAGACCCAGTACTTC.

This clonotype was found a few times. The gene calls are TRBV18 and TRBJ1-2; D is ambiguous. CDR1 KGHSH and CDR2 LQKENI come from the germline V gene. Trimming cost V 2 bases and J 1 base, with 8 bases left between them. This CDR3 contains 14 residues. The CDR3 DNA is TGTGCCAGCTCACCATCCTCATTTAACTATGGCTACACCTTC. Residues: CASSPSSFNYGYTF.

The chain has TRBV19 and TRBJ1-1, with D unclear. Trimming cost V 9 bases and J 0 bases, with 11 bases left between them. The CDR3 totals 13 residues. Germline loops: CDR1 LNHDA, CDR2 SQIVND (reference sequence). The CDR3 bases are TGTGCCAGCGGGAGTCGGTTGAACACTGAAGCTTTCTTT. Its translation is CASGSRLNTEAFF.

The chain is built from TRBV27 and TRBJ2-1; TRBD2 might be the D (6 bases). Germline V gives CDR1 MNHEY, CDR2 SMNVEV (reference sequence). This CDR3 contains 14 residues. The V gene lost 5 bases and the J gene lost 10 bases, with 18 bases spanning the gap. The CDR3 sequence: CASSLYGSGPEQFF. CDR3 DNA: TGTGCCAGCAGTCTCTACGGGAGTGGGCCCGAGCAGTTCTTC.